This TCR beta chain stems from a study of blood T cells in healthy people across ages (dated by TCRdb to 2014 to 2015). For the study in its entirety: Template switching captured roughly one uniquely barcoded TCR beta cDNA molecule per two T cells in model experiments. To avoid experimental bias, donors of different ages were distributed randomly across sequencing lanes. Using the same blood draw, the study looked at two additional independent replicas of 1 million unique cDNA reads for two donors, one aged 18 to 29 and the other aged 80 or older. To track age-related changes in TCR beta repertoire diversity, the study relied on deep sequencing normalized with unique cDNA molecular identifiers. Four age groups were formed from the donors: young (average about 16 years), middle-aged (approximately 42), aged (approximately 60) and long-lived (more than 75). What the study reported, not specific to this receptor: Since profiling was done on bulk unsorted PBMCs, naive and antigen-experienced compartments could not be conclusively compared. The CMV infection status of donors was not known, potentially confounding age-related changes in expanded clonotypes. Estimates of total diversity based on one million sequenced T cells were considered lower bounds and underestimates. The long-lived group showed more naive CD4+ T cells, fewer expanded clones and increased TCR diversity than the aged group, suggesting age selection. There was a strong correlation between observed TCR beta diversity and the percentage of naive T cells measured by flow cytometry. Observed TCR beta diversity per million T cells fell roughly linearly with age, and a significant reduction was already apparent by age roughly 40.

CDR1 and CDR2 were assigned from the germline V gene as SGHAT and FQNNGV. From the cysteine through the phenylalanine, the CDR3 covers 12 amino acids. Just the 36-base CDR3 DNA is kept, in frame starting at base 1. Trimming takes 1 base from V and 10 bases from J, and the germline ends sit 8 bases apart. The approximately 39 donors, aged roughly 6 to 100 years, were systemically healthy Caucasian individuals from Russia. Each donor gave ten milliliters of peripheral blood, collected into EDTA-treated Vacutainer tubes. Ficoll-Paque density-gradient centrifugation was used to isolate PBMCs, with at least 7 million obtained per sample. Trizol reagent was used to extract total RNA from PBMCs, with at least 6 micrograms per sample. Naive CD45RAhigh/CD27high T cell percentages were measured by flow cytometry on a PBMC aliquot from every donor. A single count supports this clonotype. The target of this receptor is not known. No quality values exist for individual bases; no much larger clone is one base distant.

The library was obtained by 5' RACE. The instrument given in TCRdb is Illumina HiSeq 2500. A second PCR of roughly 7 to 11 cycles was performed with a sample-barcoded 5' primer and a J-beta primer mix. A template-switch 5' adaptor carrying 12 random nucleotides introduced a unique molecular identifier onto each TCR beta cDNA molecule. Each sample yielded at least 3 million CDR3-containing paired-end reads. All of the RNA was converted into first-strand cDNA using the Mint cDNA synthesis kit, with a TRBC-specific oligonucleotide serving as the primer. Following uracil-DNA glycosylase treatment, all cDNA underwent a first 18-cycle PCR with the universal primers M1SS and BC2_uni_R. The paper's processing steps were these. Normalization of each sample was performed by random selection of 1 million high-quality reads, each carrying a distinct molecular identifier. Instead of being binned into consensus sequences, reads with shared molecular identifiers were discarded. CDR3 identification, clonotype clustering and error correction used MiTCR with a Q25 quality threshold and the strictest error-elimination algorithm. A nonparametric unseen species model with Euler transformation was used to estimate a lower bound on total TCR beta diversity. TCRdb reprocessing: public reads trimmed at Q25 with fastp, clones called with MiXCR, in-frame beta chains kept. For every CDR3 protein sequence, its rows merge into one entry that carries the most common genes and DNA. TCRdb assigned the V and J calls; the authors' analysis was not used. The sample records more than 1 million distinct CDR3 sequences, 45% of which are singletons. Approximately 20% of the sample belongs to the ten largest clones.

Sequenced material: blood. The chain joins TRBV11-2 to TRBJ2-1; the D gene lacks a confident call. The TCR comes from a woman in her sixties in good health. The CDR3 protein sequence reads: CASSLVQPEQFF. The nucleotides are TGTGCCAGCAGCTTAGTTCAGCCCGAGCAGTTCTTC.